These 26 T cell receptor beta chains originate from one sample sequenced in a study of T cells in Graves' hyperthyroidism and ophthalmopathy. Researchers amplified the TCR beta CDR3 regions from RNA transcripts. The study used the HTBI primer set for a first-round RT-PCR of the TCR CDR3. A single record per CDR3 protein comes from TCRdb applying MiXCR to the multiplex PCR reads. The profile covers over 700,000 distinct CDR3 sequences, with roughly 32% appearing a single time and around 30% taken by the ten largest. Sequencing was performed on blood. The origin of the receptors is a middle-aged woman with Graves' hyperthyroidism.

The sample holds a few counts of this clonotype. The gene calls are TRBV28 and TRBJ2-5; D not certain. The CDR3 length is 13 residues. CDR1 is MDHEN, CDR2 SYDVKM, per germline. Trimming removed 2 bases at V and 5 bases at J, with 9 bases between. CDR3 region: CASSLMGRETQYF. The CDR3 nucleotides are TGTGCCAGCAGTTTAATGGGAAGGGAGACCCAGTACTTC. The complete variable domain, with remaining parts taken from reference TRBV28 and TRBJ2-5, reads DVKVTQSSRYLVKRTGEKVFLECVQDMDHENMFWYRQDPGLGLRLIYFSYDVKMKEKGDIPEGYSVSREKKERFSLILESASTNQTSMYLCASSLMGRETQYFGPGTRLLVL.

Regarding this clonotype: One end of the junction does not line up with germline, which may come from a read error. J is TRBJ2-2 and V is TRBV7-9; perhaps TRBD2 as D (5 bases). In germline, CDR1 is SEHNR, CDR2 FQNEAQ (reference sequence). CDR3 size: 14 residues. The DNA of the CDR3 is TGTGCCAGCAGCTTGGTCCCGATGACCGGGGAGCCGTTTTTT. It translates to CASSLVPMTGEPFF.

This clonotype occurred once. The chain has TRBV29-1 and TRBJ1-1; no firm D call. Germline loops: CDR1 SQVTM, CDR2 ANQGSEA. The CDR3 runs 14 residues. The V gene lost 2 bases and the J gene lost 2 bases, with 12 bases spanning the gap. The CDR3 region has the DNA TGCAGCGTTGAATATGGGCACCGAAACACTGAAGCTTTCTTT. Encoded protein: CSVEYGHRNTEAFF.

This clonotype was counted at least ten times. The chain links TRBV12-3 or TRBV12-4 to TRBJ1-2; D is possibly TRBD1 (6 bases). The germline V and J ends were trimmed by 2 bases and 7 bases, with 14 bases remaining between them. The CDR3 is made up of 14 amino acids. The CDR3 reads CASSLTAGVRGYTF. CDR3 in DNA: TGTGCCAGCAGTTTAACGGCAGGGGTTCGTGGCTACACCTTC.

This clonotype was recorded at least ten times. The chain links TRBV7-9 to TRBJ1-5, with TRBD1 matching over 7 bases. V gave up 5 bases and J gave up 7 bases; unmatched junction bases: 8. The CDR3 is 14 residues long. Germline V gene data show CDR1 as SEHNR and CDR2 as FQNEAQ (reference sequence). CDR3 DNA sequence: TGTGCCAGCAGCCAGGGGGAATTCTTCCAGCCCCAGCATTTT. Encoded protein: CASSQGEFFQPQHF.

Details on this clonotype: One junction end does not reproduce the germline sequence, and a read error may be involved. The chain couples TRBV12-3 or TRBV12-4 to TRBJ1-3; possible D gene TRBD1, 6 bases. This CDR3 region has 16 residues. As DNA, the CDR3 is TGTGCCAGCAGTTTGGGTCCAACAGGGCTGGGAAACACCGTATATTTT. It yields the protein CASSLGPTGLGNTVYF.

The chain is built from TRBV6-4 and TRBJ1-2; no reliable D call. Germline assignment: CDR1 MRHNA and CDR2 SNTAGT. Between the trimmed V and J ends, which lost 5 bases and 5 bases, there was a span of 30 bases. The length of the CDR3 is 19 residues. The CDR3 loop reads CASSPGRPGRTRVEYGYTF. The CDR3 DNA is TGTGCCAGCAGTCCCGGCCGGCCCGGGAGGACCCGGGTTGAGTATGGCTACACCTTC.

This clonotype has a count of ten or more. CDR3 DNA sequence: TGTGCCAGCAGTGAAGCGCTTGGGGGGGGAGGTGGCTACACCTTC. This translates into CASSEALGGGGGYTF. The chain carries TRBV2 and TRBJ1-2; possible D gene TRBD1, 5 bases. Trimming left V 0 bases short and J 7 bases short, with 15 bases between. The germline V gene encodes CDR1 SNHLY and CDR2 FYNNEI. This CDR3 region has 15 residues.

This clonotype was counted many times. CDR3 residues: CASSEWSGGEREQYF. CDR3 in DNA: TGCGCCAGCAGTGAGTGGAGCGGGGGGGAACGCGAGCAGTACTTC. The chain links TRBV10-1 to TRBJ2-7; the match to TRBD2 covers 10 bases. Germline loops: CDR1 WNHNN, CDR2 SYGVQD (reference sequence). The trim removed 1 base at V and 6 bases at J, leaving 6 bases unmatched. The CDR3 consists of 15 residues.

Comments on this clonotype: This could be a read error, since a much larger clone is one nucleotide away. This sequence joins TRBV12-3 or TRBV12-4 and TRBJ2-7; D perhaps matches TRBD1 (6 bases). V gave up 4 bases and J gave up 7 bases, with 14 bases separating them. The CDR3 spans 13 residues. The CDR3 DNA follows: TGTGCCAGCAGTTCCACAGGGATTGGGGAGCAGTACTTC. It is translated as CASSSTGIGEQYF.

This clonotype showed up many times. This chain uses TRBV7-2 with TRBJ1-1; 8 nucleotides line up with TRBD1. J lost 14 bases, V lost 1 base, and 6 bases had no gene match. Germline CDR1 reads SGHTA; CDR2 reads FQGNSA. This CDR3 has 12 amino acids. CDR3 DNA sequence: TGTGCCAGCAGCTTAGAGTGGACAGGGCAGTTCTTT. Amino acids: CASSLEWTGQFF.

The chain employs TRBV5-1 and TRBJ2-5; 16 bases are a match to TRBD2. The DNA end lines up better with TRBJ2-7; the J call may be wrong. This CDR3 has 19 residues. The germline V gene encodes CDR1 SGHRS and CDR2 YFSETQ. Here the CDR3 reads CASSLEGLAGGPFSYEQYF. CDR3 DNA: TGCGCCAGCAGCTTGGAGGGACTAGCGGGGGGGCCCTTCTCCTACGAGCAGTACTTC.

This clonotype has more than one count but fewer than ten. The chain employs TRBV4-3 and TRBJ1-5; D perhaps matches TRBD1 (6 bases). This CDR3 is 17 amino acids long. The V gene's germline CDR1 is LGHNA and CDR2 YSLEER. V lost 1 base and J 6 bases, leaving 19 bases between the germline ends. CDR3 in amino acids: CASSQGLSRLGGQPQHF. The CDR3 DNA is TGCGCCAGCAGCCAAGGGCTAAGCCGACTAGGGGGTCAGCCCCAGCATTTT.

This clonotype was seen a few times. V usage is TRBV29-1 and J usage is TRBJ2-5; the match to TRBD1 covers 8 bases. Trimming took 1 base from V and 5 from J; bases not matched to a gene: 0. CDR1 and CDR2 (germline): SQVTM, ANQGSEA. CDR3 length: 12 amino acids. CDR3 sequence: CSVEGTGETQYF. The DNA of the CDR3 is TGCAGCGTTGAAGGGACAGGGGAGACCCAGTACTTC.

As concerns this clonotype: This clone may be a read error of a much larger clone one base away. This is likely a read error, given that the CDR3 carries no conserved phenylalanine or tryptophan at its end. The V and J genes are TRBV19 and TRBJ1-2; D unclear. Per the germline V gene, CDR1 is LNHDA and CDR2 is SQIVND (reference sequence). The CDR3 is made up of 15 amino acids. The V and J ends lost 4 bases and 6 bases respectively, with 18 bases between them. Here the CDR3 DNA reads TGTGCCAGTAGTAGAGAGGGCCTAATGAGGGATGGCTACACCCTC. It specifies CASSREGLMRDGYTL.

This chain joins TRBV7-8 and TRBJ2-1; TRBD1 matches at 8 bases. From germline, CDR1 is SGHVS and CDR2 FQNEAQ. Trimming took 0 bases from V and 9 from J; bases not matched to a gene: 7. The CDR3 sequence is 15 residues long. The CDR3 region is CASSLAGTGYGEQFF. CDR3 coding DNA: TGTGCCAGCAGCTTAGCAGGGACAGGTTACGGTGAGCAGTTCTTC.

This clonotype appeared a few times. The genes are TRBV6-1 and TRBJ1-1, with unresolved D. Germline lookup yields CDR1 MNHNS and CDR2 SASEGT. The CDR3 sequence is 13 residues long. V gave up 5 bases and J gave up 1 base, with 8 bases separating them. CDR3 nucleotide sequence: TGTGCCAGCAGTCCCGACCCGAACACTGAAGCTTTCTTT. Encoded protein: CASSPDPNTEAFF.

The chain is built from TRBV19 and TRBJ1-5; 8 bases are shared with TRBD1. Germline CDR1 and CDR2: LNHDA and SQIVND (reference sequence). The CDR3 covers 15 residues. Losses at the gene ends were 9 bases for V and 0 bases for J; bases not matched to a gene: 7. CDR3 amino acids: CASSVGTGSNQPQHF. The CDR3 bases are TGTGCCAGCAGCGTTGGGACAGGTAGCAATCAGCCCCAGCATTTT.

The sample holds a few counts of this clonotype. This sequence joins TRBV2 and TRBJ2-7, with a tentative D call TRBD1 (6 bases). Germline CDR1 SNHLY, CDR2 FYNNEI. The ends were cut back, 6 bases at V and 4 bases at J, with 22 bases in the middle. The CDR3 extends over 16 amino acids. The CDR3: CASSRTDSPGKYEQYF. In DNA form, the CDR3 reads TGTGCCAGCAGCCGTACGGACAGTCCGGGGAAGTACGAGCAGTACTTC.

This clonotype has only a few counts. This chain connects TRBV7-2 to TRBJ1-5; 7 positions match TRBD1. The germline gives CDR1 SGHTA, CDR2 FQGNSA. V lost 5 bases and J lost 7; bases outside the gene matches: 11. The CDR3 has 15 amino acids. The CDR3, as DNA: TGTGCCAGCAGCACCCAGGGGGGAAGTGAACAGCCCCAGCATTTT. This translates into CASSTQGGSEQPQHF.

In its sample, this clonotype was seen many times. The chain's CDR3 is CASSPGDRYYGYTF. Written as DNA, the CDR3 is TGTGCCAGCAGCCCGGGGGACAGATACTATGGCTACACCTTC. The V call is TRBV7-2, the J call TRBJ1-2, with TRBD1 matching over 7 bases. This CDR3 region has 14 residues. The J segment lost 3 bases and the V segment lost 5 bases, leaving 6 bases of the junction unmatched. The germline CDR1 and CDR2 sequences are SGHTA and FQGNSA.

The chain joins TRBV10-1 to TRBJ2-5, with a tentative D call TRBD2 (6 bases). The CDR3 totals 13 residues. Germline V gene lookup returns CDR1 WNHNN and CDR2 SYGVQD (reference sequence). V dropped 6 bases and J dropped 3 bases, with 11 bases sitting between them. CDR3 protein: CASSELAKETQYF. The CDR3 bases are TGCGCCAGCAGCGAACTAGCAAAAGAGACCCAGTACTTC.

The chain combines TRBV19 with TRBJ1-4; 8 nucleotides align to TRBD1. The germline CDR1 and CDR2 sequences are LNHDA and SQIVND (reference sequence). V lost 5 bases, J lost 7 bases, and 6 bases stayed unmatched. The CDR3 contains 14 residues. This CDR3 is CASSFGQGPEKLFF. The DNA for the CDR3 is TGTGCCAGTAGTTTCGGACAGGGTCCTGAAAAACTGTTTTTT.

The chain recombines TRBV19 with TRBJ1-1; 12 bases line up with TRBD1. The V gene's germline CDR1 is LNHDA and CDR2 SQIVND (reference sequence). Losses at the gene ends were 4 bases for V and 5 bases for J; bases not matched to a gene: 8. The CDR3 runs 16 residues. The DNA of the CDR3 is TGTGCCAGTAGTACCGGGACAGGGGGCTTGGGGACTGAAGCTTTCTTT. Translating it yields CASSTGTGGLGTEAFF.

On this clonotype: A much larger clone sits a single nucleotide away, making a read error possible. A read error is likely, as this CDR3 ends without the conserved phenylalanine or tryptophan. The CDR3 region is CASSTRHRNTEAFL. Here the CDR3 DNA reads TGTGCCAGCAGCACGCGCCACAGGAACACTGAAGCTTTCCTT. The rearrangement links TRBV13 to TRBJ1-1, with D unclear. The CDR3 extends over 14 amino acids. Trimming shortened V by 5 bases and J by 1 base, and 11 bases separated the two germline ends. CDR1 and CDR2 (germline): PRHDT, FYEKMQ (reference sequence).

The CDR3: CASSVEDGDYGYTF. CDR3 nucleotide sequence: TGTGCCAGCAGCGTAGAAGACGGTGACTATGGCTACACCTTC. The chain links TRBV9 to TRBJ1-2; D is ambiguous. CDR3 length equals 14 residues. Trimming removed 0 bases at V and 3 bases at J, with 9 bases between. The germline gives CDR1 SGDLS, CDR2 YYNGEE.